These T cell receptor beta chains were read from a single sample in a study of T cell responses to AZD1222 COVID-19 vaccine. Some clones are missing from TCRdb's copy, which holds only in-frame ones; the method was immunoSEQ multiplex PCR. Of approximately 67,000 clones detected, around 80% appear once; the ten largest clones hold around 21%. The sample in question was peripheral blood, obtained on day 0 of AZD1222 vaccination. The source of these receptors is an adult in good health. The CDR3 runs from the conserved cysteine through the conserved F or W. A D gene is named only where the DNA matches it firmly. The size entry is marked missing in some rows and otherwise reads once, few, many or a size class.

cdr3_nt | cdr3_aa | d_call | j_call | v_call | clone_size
TGTGCCAGCAGTCTAGTACAGTCCTCCACTGAAGCTTTCTTT | CASSLVQSSTEAFF | - | TRBJ1-1 | TRBV6-1 | -
TGTGCCAGCAGTCGGACTAGCGCCGAGCAGTACTTC | CASSRTSAEQYF | TRBD2 | TRBJ2-7 | TRBV2 | -
TGTGCCAGCAGCTTATCGGGTTACGGCCAGCCCCAGCATTTT | CASSLSGYGQPQHF | - | TRBJ1-5 | TRBV7-8 | -
TGCAGTGCTAGAGAGGGGGGCTACACCTTC | CSAREGGYTF | - | TRBJ1-2 | TRBV20-1 | -
TGTGCCAGCAGATCGACAGGGTTGTTGTACAATGAGCAGTTCTTC | CASRSTGLLYNEQFF | TRBD1 | TRBJ2-1 | TRBV2 | -
TGTGCCAGCAGCTTAGCGACCACAGGGTTTGTCTCTGGAAACACCATATATTTT | CASSLATTGFVSGNTIYF | - | TRBJ1-3 | TRBV11-2 | -
TGTGCCAGCTTCCCGACCCTTAGCAACACTGAAGCTTTCTTT | CASFPTLSNTEAFF | - | TRBJ1-1 | TRBV18 | -
TGTGCCTGGGTCGGGTCGACTGGAAACACCATATATTTT | CAWVGSTGNTIYF | - | TRBJ1-3 | TRBV30 | -
TGCGCCAGCAGCTTGATGTCAGGTGGGGATTCACCCCTCCACTTT | CASSLMSGGDSPLHF | - | TRBJ1-6 | TRBV5-1 | once
TGTGCCAGCAGTATTCCCGGTGATGGCAATCAGCCCCAGCATTTT | CASSIPGDGNQPQHF | - | TRBJ1-5 | TRBV28 | -
TGTGCCAGCAGGCGGGGGGGCGGCGAGCAGTACTTC | CASRRGGGEQYF | TRBD2 | TRBJ2-7 | TRBV12-3/TRBV12-4 | -
TGTGCCAGTAGTATAGATCTTCTTGGACGGCTGAACACTGAAGCTTTCTTT | CASSIDLLGRLNTEAFF | - | TRBJ1-1 | TRBV19 | -
TGTGCCAGCAGCCATCGGACTAGCGGAATTTACAATGAGCAGTTCTTC | CASSHRTSGIYNEQFF | TRBD2 | TRBJ2-1 | TRBV3-1/TRBV3-2 | -
TGTGCCAGTTCGATAACAGGGAATTCACCCCTCCACTTT | CASSITGNSPLHF | - | TRBJ1-6 | TRBV25-1 | -
TGTGCCAGCAGCTTGGGACAGGGAATCAATGAGCAGTTCTTC | CASSLGQGINEQFF | TRBD1 | TRBJ2-1 | TRBV5-5 | -
TGCGCCAGCAGCAGAAATCAGGTGGGTGAAGCTTTCTTT | CASSRNQVGEAFF | - | TRBJ1-1 | TRBV10-2 | -
TGTGCCAGCAGTTATCCGGGACTAATAGAGAGCGAGCAGTACTTC | CASSYPGLIESEQYF | TRBD2 | TRBJ2-7 | TRBV28 | -
TGTGCCAGCAGTTTTGGGACATCGGATCAGCCCCAGCATTTT | CASSFGTSDQPQHF | - | TRBJ1-5 | TRBV6-6 | -
TGTGCCAGCAGTTACGACACGTCCTACGAGCAGTACTTC | CASSYDTSYEQYF | - | TRBJ2-7 | TRBV28 | -
TGTGCCAGCAGCCAACGAAGCGGGGGGGCGGCCGGGGAGCTGTTTTTT | CASSQRSGGAAGELFF | TRBD2 | TRBJ2-2 | TRBV7-2 | -
TGTGCCAGCAGCTCTCTGGACAGGGGAAATGAAAAACTGTTTTTT | CASSSLDRGNEKLFF | TRBD1 | TRBJ1-4 | TRBV5-6 | -
TGTGCCACCAGCGTAGGGAGCTCCTACGAGCAGTACTTC | CATSVGSSYEQYF | - | TRBJ2-7 | TRBV15 | -
TGTGCCAGCAGCCGAGGACAGGGGGCCCGGGGGCACTATGGCTACACCTTC | CASSRGQGARGHYGYTF | TRBD1 | TRBJ1-2 | TRBV3-1/TRBV3-2 | once
TGTGCCAGCAGTGAAGCGCCACAACCCACCCCTAACTATGGCTACACCTTC | CASSEAPQPTPNYGYTF | - | TRBJ1-2 | TRBV2 | -
TGTGCCAGCAGCAAAACCCAAGACTCTGGAAACACCATATATTTT | CASSKTQDSGNTIYF | - | TRBJ1-3 | TRBV21-1 | -
TGCGCCAGCAGCTTAACAGGGGGTACTAACTATGGCTACACCTTC | CASSLTGGTNYGYTF | TRBD1 | TRBJ1-2 | TRBV5-1 | -
TGTGCCAGCACCCTCCGAACTAGCGGGACCTACGAGCAGTACTTC | CASTLRTSGTYEQYF | TRBD2 | TRBJ2-7 | TRBV6-5 | -
TGTGCCAGTAGTATAGGACAAGGGGGCGCCGGGGAAGCTTTCTTT | CASSIGQGGAGEAFF | TRBD1 | TRBJ1-1 | TRBV19 | -
TGTGCCAGCGGGACAGGGAGAACCGGGGAGCTGTTTTTT | CASGTGRTGELFF | TRBD1 | TRBJ2-2 | TRBV3-1/TRBV3-2 | -
TGTGCCAGTAGTGACAGGGGAATAAAGCAGCCCCAGCATTTT | CASSDRGIKQPQHF | TRBD1 | TRBJ1-5 | TRBV19 | once
TGTGCCAGCAGTTTCGGCGGGGGGGCCTCCGGGGAGCTGTTTTTT | CASSFGGGASGELFF | TRBD2 | TRBJ2-2 | TRBV28 | medium-sized
TGTGCCAGCAGTTTACGTGGCGAAAAACTGTTTTTT | CASSLRGEKLFF | - | TRBJ1-4 | TRBV28 | -
TGTGCCAGCAGCCAAGAGGCTAGCGGGAGGCGGGGGACCGGGGAGCTGTTTTTT | CASSQEASGRRGTGELFF | TRBD2 | TRBJ2-2 | TRBV4-2 | -
TGTGCCACCAGTGATTTGCAGGGTACTGAAGCTTTCTTT | CATSDLQGTEAFF | - | TRBJ1-1 | TRBV24-1 | -
TGTGCCAGCAGCCAAGTTCAACTAGCGGGAGTCGGTGGACGCACAGATACGCAGTATTTT | CASSQVQLAGVGGRTDTQYF | TRBD2 | TRBJ2-3 | TRBV4-2 | -
TGTGCCAGCAGCGCAATGAGCACAGATACGCAGTATTTT | CASSAMSTDTQYF | - | TRBJ2-3 | TRBV6-2/TRBV6-3 | -
TGTGCCAGCTCACCACTGGACAAGAACACTGAAGCTTTCTTT | CASSPLDKNTEAFF | - | TRBJ1-1 | TRBV18 | -
TGTGCCAGCAGTACTCAAACCGCTGAAGCTTTCTTT | CASSTQTAEAFF | - | TRBJ1-1 | TRBV28 | -
TGTGCCAGCAGCGCGGGACTAGCGGGATCTTTGAACACCGGGGAGCTGTTTTTT | CASSAGLAGSLNTGELFF | TRBD2 | TRBJ2-2 | TRBV9 | medium-sized
TGTGCCAGCAGCTTGCTCGGGGGCGGAAATGAGCAGTTCTTC | CASSLLGGGNEQFF | - | TRBJ2-1 | TRBV7-3 | once
TGTGCCAGCTCAATCGGGGGGATCCCCTACAATGAGCAGTTCTTC | CASSIGGIPYNEQFF | TRBD2 | TRBJ2-1 | TRBV19 | once
TGTGCCAGCAGCCCATTCTATAGTGCCTACGAGCAGTACTTC | CASSPFYSAYEQYF | - | TRBJ2-7 | TRBV7-2 | once
TGTGCCAGCAGTGTGCAGGGGGCTACGAATGAGCAGTTCTTC | CASSVQGATNEQFF | TRBD1 | TRBJ2-1 | TRBV6-4 | -
TGCGCCAGCAGCCAAGAGGGGACAGGGAAATACACCATATATTTT | CASSQEGTGKYTIYF | TRBD1 | TRBJ1-3 | TRBV4-3 | few
TGTGCCAGCAGCCCCAAGCGGTTTAGCACAGATACGCAGTATTTT | CASSPKRFSTDTQYF | - | TRBJ2-3 | TRBV28 | -
TGTGCCAGCAGCCCCTTCATAGGGGGGGCGGGTTCCCAGTACTTC | CASSPFIGGAGSQYF | - | TRBJ2-5 | TRBV7-2 | -
TGTGCCAGCAGTTACCCAGGACAGGGGGCGGCAGATACGCAGTATTTT | CASSYPGQGAADTQYF | TRBD1 | TRBJ2-3 | TRBV6-5 | -
TGTGCCAGCAGCTTAGCCGGCCCGACTAGCGGGAGCTATGAGCAGTTCTTC | CASSLAGPTSGSYEQFF | TRBD2 | TRBJ2-1 | TRBV11-3 | -
TGTGCCAGCAGCACGCGACTAGCGGGAGTGACAGATACGCAGTATTTT | CASSTRLAGVTDTQYF | TRBD2 | TRBJ2-3 | TRBV7-2 | -
TGTGCCAGCTCCCGGGCTACTGAAGCTTTCTTT | CASSRATEAFF | - | TRBJ1-1 | TRBV3-1/TRBV3-2 | -
TGTGCCAGCAGCCGAGACAGGGTTCGGGAGCAGTACTTC | CASSRDRVREQYF | TRBD1 | TRBJ2-7 | TRBV6-2/TRBV6-3 | -
TGTGCCTGGGAGCCGGGACAAGACCACTACGAGCAGTACTTC | CAWEPGQDHYEQYF | - | TRBJ2-7 | TRBV30 | -
TGTGCCTGGAGTGTACCCGGGGGCTATTCACCCCTCCACTTT | CAWSVPGGYSPLHF | - | TRBJ1-6 | TRBV30 | -
TGTGCCTGGAGTGCACTAGCGGGGAACACCGGGGAGCTGTTTTTT | CAWSALAGNTGELFF | TRBD2 | TRBJ2-2 | TRBV30 | -
TGTGCCAGCAGTTACGCCCTGTCCGGCTCTGGAAACACCATATATTTT | CASSYALSGSGNTIYF | - | TRBJ1-3 | TRBV6-5 | -
TGTGCCAGCAGCCTCGGGACAGGGGTCGATGAGCAGTTCTTC | CASSLGTGVDEQFF | TRBD1 | TRBJ2-1 | TRBV3-1/TRBV3-2 | -
TGTGCCAGCACCCCGGGACAGGGGGTTTACGAGCAGTACTTC | CASTPGQGVYEQYF | TRBD1 | TRBJ2-7 | TRBV6-2/TRBV6-3 | -